Below are 30 T cell receptor beta chains sequenced from a single sample in a study of T cell responses to AZD1222 COVID-19 vaccine. The assay was immunoSEQ multiplex PCR, and TCRdb's table has in-frame clones only and misses some. Among about 100,000 clones listed, approximately 91% were seen once. This specimen consisted of peripheral blood, obtained on day 0 of AZD1222 vaccination. All receptors come from an adult in good health.

This chain links TRBV10-3 with TRBJ1-2; TRBD1 matches at 7 bases. The germline gives CDR1 ENHRY, CDR2 SYGVKD. V lost 2 bases, J lost 4 bases, and 4 bases stayed unmatched. The CDR3 covers 14 residues. Here the CDR3 DNA reads TGTGCCATCAGTGAGGGAGGGGGCGCCTATGGCTACACCTTC. Its translation: CAISEGGGAYGYTF.

This rearrangement joins TRBV2 to TRBJ1-6; no clear D gene. V was trimmed by 8 bases and J by 6 bases, leaving 20 bases between them. Germline V gene data show CDR1 as SNHLY and CDR2 as FYNNEI. This CDR3 is built from 16 residues. In nucleotides, the CDR3 is TGTGCCAGCGCCTGGTACTCCGGGGAGGGTAATTCACCCCTCCACTTT. It yields the protein CASAWYSGEGNSPLHF.

The chain recombines TRBV29-1 with TRBJ2-3, with D hard to call. The V gene lost 3 bases and the J gene lost 3 bases, with 13 bases spanning the gap. The CDR3 covers 14 residues. The germline gives CDR1 SQVTM, CDR2 ANQGSEA. The CDR3 coding sequence is TGCAGCGTTGACGGATCTGTCAGGACAGATACGCAGTATTTT. Translating it yields CSVDGSVRTDTQYF.

This clone was observed once. The chain joins TRBV27 to TRBJ1-1; possible D gene TRBD1, 5 bases. Germline CDR1 and CDR2: MNHEY and SMNVEV (reference sequence). The CDR3 extends over 15 amino acids. Trimming took off 0 bases at V and 1 base at J, with 9 bases between the two ends. The CDR3 is CASSLSGGGNTEAFF. The CDR3 DNA follows: TGTGCCAGCAGTTTATCCGGCGGGGGGAACACTGAAGCTTTCTTT.

The chain recombines TRBV28 with TRBJ2-7, with D maybe TRBD2 (5 bases). The length of the CDR3 is 14 residues. Germline lookup yields CDR1 MDHEN and CDR2 SYDVKM. V gave up 7 bases and J gave up 0 bases, with 13 bases separating them. The CDR3 is CASTKGGGSYEQYF. The CDR3 DNA reads as TGTGCCAGCACAAAGGGTGGAGGCTCCTACGAGCAGTACTTC.

The chain employs TRBV5-1 and TRBJ2-7; TRBD1 agrees at 10 bases. This CDR3 is built from 15 residues. The ends lost 0 bases at V and 6 bases at J; junction bases unmatched: 6. Germline V lookup: CDR1 SGHRS, CDR2 YFSETQ. The CDR3 bases are TGCGCCAGCAGCTTGGCCGGGACAGGGGTCAGCGAGCAGTACTTC. Translating gives CASSLAGTGVSEQYF. The full variable domain, with the rest looked up from reference TRBV5-1 and TRBJ2-7, is KAGVTQTPRYLIKTRGQQVTLSCSPISGHRSVSWYQQTPGQGLQFLFEYFSETQRNKGNFPGRFSGRQFSNSRSEMNVSTLELGDSALYLCASSLAGTGVSEQYFGPGTRLTVT.

The V and J genes are TRBV9 and TRBJ2-1, with 7 bases lining up with TRBD2. Germline V gene data show CDR1 as SGDLS and CDR2 as YYNGEE. The CDR3 runs to 15 residues. J was trimmed by 8 bases and V by 2 bases; bases with no gene match: 10. CDR3: CASSVEGRGRYEQFF. The DNA for the CDR3 is TGTGCCAGCAGCGTCGAGGGGCGGGGGAGGTATGAGCAGTTCTTC.

V gene TRBV9 combines with J gene TRBJ2-5; 7 nucleotides match TRBD2. V trimming: 0 bases; J trimming: 2 bases; junction bases outside the gene matches: 7. The CDR3 has 16 residues. CDR1 SGDLS and CDR2 YYNGEE come from the germline V gene. The CDR3 protein is CASSVVPLAVQETQYF. CDR3 nucleotides: TGTGCCAGCAGCGTAGTACCCCTAGCGGTACAAGAGACCCAGTACTTC.

The rearrangement links TRBV5-5 to TRBJ1-5, with TRBD1 identical over 12 bases. The CDR3 loop spans 18 amino acids. The V and J ends lost 4 bases and 1 base, in that order; junction bases with no gene match: 9. Germline CDR1 is SGHKS and CDR2 is YYEKEE (reference sequence). The CDR3 region is CASSRTGTGGESNQPQHF. The CDR3 DNA is TGTGCCAGCAGCAGAACCGGGACAGGGGGCGAGAGCAATCAGCCCCAGCATTTT.

The chain's CDR3 is CASSQRLAGVTGELFF. CDR3 DNA sequence: TGTGCCAGCAGCCAAAGACTAGCGGGAGTCACCGGGGAGCTGTTTTTT. The chain joins TRBV3-1 (or the pseudogene TRBV3-2) to TRBJ2-2; 12 bases are a match to TRBD2. V lost 2 bases, J lost 4 bases, and 2 bases stayed unmatched. The CDR3 sequence is 16 residues long. The germline CDR1 and CDR2 sequences are LGHDT and YNNKEL (reference sequence).

The chain has TRBV28 and TRBJ2-7; 8 bases are a match to TRBD1. This CDR3 is built from 15 residues. Germline V gene lookup returns CDR1 MDHEN and CDR2 SYDVKM. Trimming took 5 bases from V and 3 from J; bases not matched to a gene: 9. The CDR3 DNA is TGTGCCAGCAGTAGAGCCGGGACAGGACGCTACGAGCAGTACTTC. Translating gives CASSRAGTGRYEQYF.

The chain has TRBV29-1 and TRBJ1-5, with 7 nucleotides matching TRBD1. Germline values: CDR1 SQVTM, CDR2 ANQGSEA. J lost 7 bases, V lost 4 bases, and 7 bases had no gene match. This CDR3 region has 13 residues. CDR3 coding DNA: TGCAGCGTTGGACAGGGAGAACGGCAGCCCCAGCATTTT. Its protein is CSVGQGERQPQHF.

The chain joins TRBV18 to TRBJ1-6; the D gene is possibly TRBD1 (5 bases). V was cut by 3 bases and J by 3 bases, with 12 bases left in between. This CDR3 spans 16 amino acids. Looked up from germline, CDR1 is KGHSH and CDR2 is LQKENI. CDR3 protein: CASSPDSGLYNSPLHF. DNA of the CDR3: TGTGCCAGCTCACCCGATTCGGGACTCTATAATTCACCCCTCCACTTT.

J is TRBJ2-3 and V is TRBV7-3; D may be TRBD2 (5 bases). The V end was cut by 1 base, the J end by 1 base, with 12 bases between. This CDR3 contains 16 residues. Germline CDR1 reads SGHTA; CDR2 reads FQGTGA. This CDR3 reads CASSLIGGGGTDTQYF. The CDR3 bases are TGTGCCAGCAGCTTAATTGGTGGAGGCGGCACAGATACGCAGTATTTT.

V is TRBV13 and J is TRBJ1-1; D is ambiguous. CDR3 length equals 18 residues. The V end was cut by 1 base, the J end by 5 bases, with 23 bases between. Germline CDR1 is PRHDT and CDR2 is FYEKMQ (reference sequence). In DNA form, the CDR3 reads TGTGCCAGCAGCTTAGAATGGGATCCCTACAATAGGAGGACTGAAGCTTTCTTT. It specifies CASSLEWDPYNRRTEAFF.

The CDR3 protein is CASTYLENAGELFF. The CDR3 nucleotides read TGTGCCAGCACCTACTTGGAGAATGCCGGGGAGCTGTTTTTT. The chain is built from TRBV6-5 and TRBJ2-2; D remains ambiguous. Trimming cost V 7 bases and J 6 bases, with 15 bases left between them. CDR3 length equals 14 residues. Germline V gene lookup returns CDR1 MNHEY and CDR2 SVGAGI.

The chain recombines TRBV9 with TRBJ2-5; TRBD1 agrees at 7 bases. This CDR3 is 14 amino acids long. Unmatched junction bases numbered 1, after V lost 0 bases and J lost 2 bases. The germline V gene encodes CDR1 SGDLS and CDR2 YYNGEE. CDR3 nucleotide sequence: TGTGCCAGCAGCGTAGGCAGGGGGCAAGAGACCCAGTACTTC. This codes for CASSVGRGQETQYF.

This clone was found once. This chain connects TRBV5-6 to TRBJ2-4, with D possibly being TRBD1 (6 bases). Trimming stripped 2 bases from V and 6 bases from J, with 6 bases between. Germline values: CDR1 SGHDT, CDR2 YYEEEE. The CDR3 totals 12 residues. CDR3 sequence: CASSLGGNIQYF. CDR3 DNA: TGTGCCAGCAGCTTAGGGGGAAACATTCAGTACTTC.

V is TRBV12-5 and J is TRBJ2-1; D remains unclear. Looked up from germline, CDR1 is LGHNT and CDR2 is FRNRAP. This CDR3 is built from 11 residues. Trimming stripped 7 bases from V and 6 bases from J, with 7 bases between. DNA for the CDR3: TGTGCTAGTGCCTCCATCAATGAGCAGTTCTTC. Translated: CASASINEQFF.

The chain links TRBV7-6 to TRBJ2-1; no reliable D call. Germline values: CDR1 SGHVS, CDR2 FNYEAQ. The ends were cut back, 3 bases at V and 0 bases at J, with 15 bases in the middle. CDR3 length: 17 residues. CDR3 in amino acids: CASSFMSVTSSYNEQFF. The CDR3 nucleotides read TGTGCCAGCAGCTTTATGAGCGTAACCAGCTCCTACAATGAGCAGTTCTTC.

The V gene is TRBV3-1 (or the pseudogene TRBV3-2), the J gene TRBJ1-6; the D gene is possibly TRBD1 (6 bases). Trimming removed 0 bases at V and 10 bases at J, with 13 bases between. The CDR3 has 15 amino acids. Germline assignment: CDR1 LGHDT and CDR2 YNNKEL (reference sequence). The CDR3 DNA reads TGTGCCAGCAGCCAAGATGGGACCGGGGGCTCACCCCTCCACTTT. This gives the protein CASSQDGTGGSPLHF.

The rearrangement joins TRBV7-9 to TRBJ2-5; D is ambiguous. Between the trimmed V and J ends, which lost 3 bases and 5 bases, there was a span of 4 bases. The CDR3 is 11 residues long. CDR1 and CDR2 (germline): SEHNR, FQNEAQ (reference sequence). As DNA, the CDR3 is TGTGCCAGCAGCTTCGCCGAGACCCAGTACTTC. Protein sequence: CASSFAETQYF.

This clone was seen a single time. V gene TRBV28 combines with J gene TRBJ1-5; D remains ambiguous. Germline V gene sequence: CDR1 MDHEN, CDR2 SYDVKM. The ends were cut back, 5 bases at V and 5 bases at J, with 4 bases in the middle. The CDR3 covers 11 residues. CDR3 loop: CASSVDQPQHF. DNA of the CDR3: TGTGCCAGCAGTGTTGATCAGCCCCAGCATTTT.

The chain links TRBV27 to TRBJ2-3; 14 bases are a match to TRBD2. Germline V lookup: CDR1 MNHEY, CDR2 SMNVEV (reference sequence). The CDR3 is 15 amino acids. After removal of 3 bases from V and 5 bases from J, the junction contained 1 base not matched to a gene. CDR3 sequence: CASSFGTSGRDTQYF. In DNA, the CDR3 is TGTGCCAGCAGTTTTGGGACTAGCGGGAGAGATACGCAGTATTTT.

The V call is TRBV2, the J call TRBJ1-6; weak D call: TRBD1 (6 bases). The V gene lost 3 bases and the J gene lost 7 bases, with 10 bases spanning the gap. Germline lookup yields CDR1 SNHLY and CDR2 FYNNEI. CDR3 length: 14 residues. The CDR3 loop is CASSEGAQNSPLHF. CDR3 nucleotide sequence: TGTGCCAGCAGTGAGGGGGCGCAGAATTCACCCCTCCACTTT.

V gene TRBV24-1 combines with J gene TRBJ1-1, with D uncertain. Per the germline V gene, CDR1 is KGHDR and CDR2 is SFDVKD. Trimming stripped 3 bases from V and 4 bases from J, with 5 bases between. This CDR3 has 12 residues. CDR3 loop: CATSDAGTEAFF. The CDR3 DNA sequence: TGTGCCACCAGTGATGCTGGCACTGAAGCTTTCTTT.

The chain recombines TRBV18 with TRBJ2-5, with 10 bases that match TRBD1. The CDR3 has 16 amino acids. CDR1 is KGHSH, CDR2 LQKENI, per germline. V shed 6 bases, J shed 5 bases, and the junction held 12 bases outside the gene matches. CDR3 sequence reads: CASSPRGTGVTETQYF. CDR3 DNA: TGTGCCAGCTCTCCTCGCGGGACAGGGGTTACCGAGACCCAGTACTTC.

The CDR3 sequence: CASLLDRVGTEAFF. The CDR3 nucleotides read TGTGCCAGCCTACTAGACAGGGTAGGAACTGAAGCTTTCTTT. The J gene is TRBJ1-1, the V gene TRBV18; 7 bases agree with TRBD1. The CDR3 is 14 residues long. V lost 8 bases and J lost 5; bases outside the gene matches: 11. Germline-derived CDR1 and CDR2 are KGHSH and LQKENI.

V and J are TRBV10-3 and TRBJ2-3; D is undetermined. Germline loops: CDR1 ENHRY, CDR2 SYGVKD. Trimming removed 4 bases at V and 4 bases at J, with 15 bases between. CDR3 length: 15 residues. In nucleotides, the CDR3 is TGTGCCATCAGTGTTGACTTAACAAGGGCAGATACGCAGTATTTT. Translating gives CAISVDLTRADTQYF.

The chain is built from TRBV7-8 and TRBJ2-7; D gene ambiguous. This CDR3 is 15 amino acids long. Germline V gives CDR1 SGHVS, CDR2 FQNEAQ. The V end was cut by 7 bases, the J end by 2 bases, with 18 bases between. CDR3 in amino acids: CASTLSVAATYEQYF. CDR3 DNA: TGTGCCAGCACCCTGAGTGTGGCTGCAACCTACGAGCAGTACTTC.